This T cell receptor (beta chain) came from a study of blood T cell repertoires in COVID-19. Looking at the study overall: Some COVID-19 samples were acute and others convalescent; all came from the United States, Italy and Spain. T cells, B-cell-depleted T cells, or PBMCs supplied cDNA or gDNA.

Germline-derived CDR1 and CDR2 are SGHRS and YFSETQ. Trimming stripped 1 base from V and 4 bases from J, with 10 bases between. The CDR3 is 14 residues long. In the original processing: From reference gene primer amplification, estimates of nucleated cell counts were derived. The table came from immunoSEQ multiplex PCR; TCRdb's copy has only in-frame clones and leaves some out. V, J and clone size reflect that table, while D and trimming were determined from the DNA. The sample holds approximately 91,000 clones, roughly 80% seen once. Sequenced sample: peripheral blood. This receptor was obtained from a human donor in a cohort sampled during active COVID-19. The chain joins TRBV5-1 to TRBJ2-3; no clear D gene. CDR3 region: CASSLRWAADTQYF. CDR3 DNA sequence: TGCGCCAGCAGCTTGAGGTGGGCCGCAGATACGCAGTATTTT.